This TCR beta chain was obtained from a study of blood T cell repertoires in COVID-19 (TCRdb year 2020). About the study as a whole: Samples covering the acute and convalescent phases of COVID-19 were provided by collaborators in the United States, Italy and Spain. The material from the prospective study consisted of cDNA or gDNA derived from T cells, B-cell-depleted T cells, or PBMCs. The dataset comprised deeply sampled blood TCRbeta repertoires from subjects exposed to, actively infected with, or recovered from COVID-19. A freely available public database, intended as a resource for researchers studying the immune response to SARS-CoV-2, is where the repertoires were released. The samples were drawn from the first 160 participants of the ongoing ImmuneRACE study and from over 950 subjects provided by 6 global collaborators. The sample metadata nearly always contained a de-identified subject ID, COVID-19 status, age in years and sex. Where available, HLA class I and class II types were taken from metadata supplied by the sample provider and were not determined by assay-based typing.

General study outcomes and caveats: The amount of clinical and demographic metadata varied by source and participant and was provided uncurated.

As for this clone: There is no known antigen for this receptor. Base-call qualities are not available, and no considerably larger clone is one nucleotide away.

Participants in the prospective study were aged roughly 18 to 100 years, lived in 24 United States geographic areas, and enrolled through a virtual design. To assign participants to cohorts, the prospective study relied on clinical history that participants themselves reported in a screening survey and a study questionnaire. ImmuneRACE Cohort 3 recovered participants were defined by two consecutive negative NP/OP PCR tests, healthcare professional clearance, or symptom resolution. In the prospective study, mobile phlebotomists collected whole blood, serum and a nasopharyngeal or oropharyngeal swab from each participant. Additional blood draws and questionnaires over an approximately 2-month period could optionally be provided by prospective study participants. Before DNA extraction, blood samples from the prospective study were shipped at room temperature or frozen. The immunoSEQ Assay, a bias-controlled multiplex PCR, was used to amplify TCRbeta CDR3 regions from genomic DNA. Turning to the authors' computational methods: The number of nucleated cells in each sample was estimated by amplification of reference gene primers within the assay. To quantify the absolute abundance of each unique TCRbeta CDR3 rearrangement, sequence reads were collapsed and filtered. For each sample, productive Simpson clonality was calculated as the square root of Simpson's diversity index across productive rearrangements. TCRdb stores this immuneACCESS table with in-frame sequences only. Part of the clones is absent; in the studies checked, under half of the shortfall reflects unresolved V genes, and no reason is known for the rest. V and J calls and clone size follow that table, whereas D and trimming were derived from the DNA. Across this sample there are almost 250,000 clones, with around nine tenths seen only once. 1.6% of the sample is taken by the ten largest.

The CDR3 has 14 amino acids, counting the end cysteine and phenylalanine. The DNA shown is the 42-base CDR3, in frame from base 1. CDR1 and CDR2 (SGHAT, FQNNGV) derive from the germline V gene. The V and J ends are trimmed by 3 bases and 6 bases, leaving 14 bases between them. This TCR derives from a woman between 50 and 59 years old who had recovered from COVID-19. The sequence links TRBV11-2 to TRBJ1-1, with a weak D call of TRBD1 (5 bases match). Sequences were obtained from PBMCs or T cells enriched from blood (not recorded which). The CDR3 in this case is CASSFQPATAEAFF. The nucleotides read TGTGCCAGCAGCTTCCAACCCGCGACAGCTGAAGCTTTCTTT.